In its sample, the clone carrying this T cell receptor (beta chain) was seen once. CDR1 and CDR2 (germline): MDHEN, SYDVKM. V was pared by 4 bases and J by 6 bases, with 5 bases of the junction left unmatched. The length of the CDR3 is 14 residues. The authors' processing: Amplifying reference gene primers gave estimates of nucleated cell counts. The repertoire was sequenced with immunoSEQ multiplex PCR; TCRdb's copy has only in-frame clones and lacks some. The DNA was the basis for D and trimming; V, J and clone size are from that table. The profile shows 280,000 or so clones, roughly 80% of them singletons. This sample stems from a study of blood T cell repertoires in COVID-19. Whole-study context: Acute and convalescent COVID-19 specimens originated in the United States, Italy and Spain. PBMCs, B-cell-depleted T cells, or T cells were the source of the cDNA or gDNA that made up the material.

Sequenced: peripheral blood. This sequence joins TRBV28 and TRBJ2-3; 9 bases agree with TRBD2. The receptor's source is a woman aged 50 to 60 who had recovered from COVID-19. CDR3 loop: CASSSGTSIDTQYF. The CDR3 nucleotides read TGTGCCAGCAGTTCCGGGACTAGCATCGATACGCAGTATTTT.